Given below is one T cell receptor (beta chain) in context. This sample was taken from a study of cytomegalovirus exposure and HLA in healthy donors. The CDR3 length is 14 residues. Germline CDR1 SGDLS, CDR2 YYNGEE. Trimming left V 0 bases short and J 4 bases short, with 10 bases between. Primers included in the PCR were 60 Vbeta and 13 Jbeta primers. Profiled with immunoSEQ multiplex PCR; TCRdb holds only in-frame clones, not every one. The repertoire table contains 150,000 or so clones. The sequence came from a woman aged 40 to 50 in good health and CMV-seropositive. Sequencing was performed on PBMCs. This chain uses TRBV9 with TRBJ1-1; D is ambiguous. Here the CDR3 DNA reads TGTGCCAGCAGCGTAGGACTTCAGAGCACTGAAGCTTTCTTT. Translating it yields CASSVGLQSTEAFF.